This TCR beta chain stems from a study of shared clonotypes between healthy human individuals. Study results and caveats: The donor pool, a small one, limited the genetic and exposure-history diversity represented.

The data were produced by immunoSEQ multiplex PCR, yet TCRdb's version contains in-frame clones alone and is incomplete. The sample includes 2 million to 2.5 million clones, 90% to 95% of them seen just once. A single count supports this clone. The antigen is unknown. The CDR3 has 14 amino acids. CDR1 and CDR2 (germline): SGHRS, YFSETQ. Trimming removed 4 bases at V and 6 bases at J, with 16 bases between. The receptor was isolated from a man between 18 and 35 years old in good health. Some clones in this sample may be carry-over from other donors' samples. Sequencing used naive CD4+ T cells from PBMCs. As for subset: CD45RA+ positively selected. The rearrangement uses TRBV5-1 and TRBJ1-1; a possible D gene is TRBD1 (5 bases). The CDR3 DNA follows: TGCGCCAGCAGCGCCCAAGGATTAGGGGCTGAAGCTTTCTTT. The encoded protein is CASSAQGLGAEAFF.